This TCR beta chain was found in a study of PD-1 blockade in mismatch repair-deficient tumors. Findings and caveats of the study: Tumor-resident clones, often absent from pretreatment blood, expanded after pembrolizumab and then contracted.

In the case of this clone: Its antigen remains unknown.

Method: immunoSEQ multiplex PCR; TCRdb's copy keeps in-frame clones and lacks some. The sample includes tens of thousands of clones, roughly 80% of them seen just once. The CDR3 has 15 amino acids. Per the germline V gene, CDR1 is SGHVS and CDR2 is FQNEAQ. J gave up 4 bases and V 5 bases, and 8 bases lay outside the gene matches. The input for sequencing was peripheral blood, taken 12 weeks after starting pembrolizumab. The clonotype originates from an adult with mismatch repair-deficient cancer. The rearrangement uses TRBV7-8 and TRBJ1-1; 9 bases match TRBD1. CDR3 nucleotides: TGTGCCAGCAGCCCGGACAGGGGAAGGGCCACTGAAGCTTTCTTT. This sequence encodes CASSPDRGRATEAFF. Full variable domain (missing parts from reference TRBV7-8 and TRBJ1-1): GAGVSQSPRYKVAKRGQDVALRCDPISGHVSLFWYQQALGQGPEFLTYFQNEAQLDKSGLPSDRFFAERPEGSVSTLKIQRTQQEDSAVYLCASSPDRGRATEAFFGQGTRLTVV.